One sample yielded the 32 T cell receptor beta chains listed below, sequenced in a study of radiotherapy plus CTLA-4 blockade in lung cancer. Produced via immunoSEQ multiplex PCR; TCRdb's table is partial and in-frame only. The sample carries roughly 110,000 clones, under 90% recorded once. The sequencing here drew on peripheral blood, taken from a patient treated with radiotherapy plus ipilimumab. The source is a human donor with non-small cell lung cancer that progressed on radiotherapy plus ipilimumab. Some clones in this sample may be carry-over from other donors' samples.

This clone was seen a few times. The CDR3 bases are TGTGCCAGCAGTATCCAGACACCCACAGATACGCAGTATTTT. It encodes CASSIQTPTDTQYF. V usage is TRBV27 and J usage is TRBJ2-3; D not certain. Per germline, CDR1 MNHEY and CDR2 SMNVEV (reference sequence). The CDR3 covers 14 residues. The ends were cut back, 5 bases at V and 2 bases at J, with 11 bases in the middle.

This clone appeared a few times. CDR3 DNA sequence: TGTGCCGCCAGGGGGAATTCACCCCTCCACTTT. Residues: CAARGNSPLHF. The J gene is TRBJ1-6, the V gene TRBV6-6; 7 positions match TRBD1. Trimming took 11 bases from V and 7 from J; bases not matched to a gene: 2. Germline V lookup: CDR1 MNHNY, CDR2 SVGAGI (reference sequence). The CDR3 extends over 11 amino acids.

The V and J genes are TRBV29-1 and TRBJ2-7, with a weak D call TRBD2 (6 bases). The CDR3 has 11 amino acids. Trimming stripped 7 bases from V and 2 bases from J, with 9 bases between. The germline V gene encodes CDR1 SQVTM and CDR2 ANQGSEA. The CDR3 DNA is TGCAGCGCCGGCGGGGCCTACGAGCAGTACTTC. It yields the protein CSAGGAYEQYF.

The chain employs TRBV11-2 and TRBJ2-2; a weak D match, TRBD1 (6 bases). Germline values: CDR1 SGHAT, CDR2 FQNNGV. Trimming took off 1 base at V and 3 bases at J, with 18 bases between the two ends. CDR3 length: 18 residues. The CDR3 DNA follows: TGTGCCAGCAGCTTAGTAGTGATAGGGGGACCGGACACCGGGGAGCTGTTTTTT. Protein: CASSLVVIGGPDTGELFF.

The rearrangement joins TRBV5-6 to TRBJ2-2; TRBD1 is a possible D gene (6 bases). CDR1 is SGHDT, CDR2 YYEEEE, per germline. Trimming shortened V by 4 bases and J by 5 bases, and 15 bases separated the two germline ends. This CDR3 spans 15 amino acids. The CDR3: CASSRRTVVTGELFF. The CDR3 DNA follows: TGTGCCAGCAGCCGAAGGACAGTAGTAACCGGGGAGCTGTTTTTT.

The rearrangement links TRBV27 to TRBJ2-3; a possible D gene is TRBD2 (6 bases). CDR3 length: 16 amino acids. Germline assignment: CDR1 MNHEY and CDR2 SMNVEV (reference sequence). Trimming shortened V by 8 bases and J by 6 bases, and 24 bases separated the two germline ends. Here the CDR3 reads CASAFGLKHHWDTQYF. The CDR3 DNA is TGTGCCAGCGCATTCGGACTAAAACACCATTGGGATACGCAGTATTTT.

This clone showed up just once. The chain carries TRBV5-1 and TRBJ2-3; D is uncertain. Trimming shortened V by 5 bases and J by 4 bases, and 11 bases separated the two germline ends. The CDR3 consists of 13 residues. The V gene's germline CDR1 is SGHRS and CDR2 YFSETQ. The DNA for the CDR3 is TGCGCCAGCAGAACCATAGGACCAGATACGCAGTATTTT. It specifies CASRTIGPDTQYF.

This chain connects TRBV4-1 to TRBJ2-3; possibly TRBD1 or TRBD2 for D (6 bases each). Trimming shortened V by 0 bases and J by 1 base, and 11 bases separated the two germline ends. Germline assignment: CDR1 MGHRA and CDR2 YSYEKL. The CDR3 has 16 residues. In DNA form, the CDR3 reads TGCGCCAGCAGCCAAGATGGGGGGCCCGGCACAGATACGCAGTATTTT. This gives the protein CASSQDGGPGTDTQYF.

CDR3 nucleotides: TGTGCCAGCAGCGCCGGACTAGGCGATGAGCAGTTCTTC. The encoded protein is CASSAGLGDEQFF. The rearrangement joins TRBV2 to TRBJ2-1; 7 bases are a match to TRBD2. Germline CDR1 is SNHLY and CDR2 is FYNNEI. CDR3 length: 13 amino acids. Unmatched junction bases numbered 7, after V lost 6 bases and J lost 8 bases. The variable domain in full, completed from reference TRBV2 and TRBJ2-1, reads EPEVTQTPSHQVTQMGQEVILRCVPISNHLYFYWYRQILGQKVEFLVSFYNNEISEKSEIFDDQFSVERPDGSNFTLKIRSTKLEDSAMYFCASSAGLGDEQFFGPGTRLTVL.

The chain has TRBV5-4 and TRBJ2-1; 9 nucleotides line up with TRBD1. This CDR3 has 17 amino acids. Germline CDR1 SGHNT, CDR2 YYREEE (reference sequence). V lost 4 bases and J lost 2; bases outside the gene matches: 10. CDR3 in DNA: TGTGCCAGCAGCCCCGGGACAGGGAGTGTGACCTACAATGAGCAGTTCTTC. It specifies CASSPGTGSVTYNEQFF.

The rearrangement uses TRBV9 and TRBJ1-2; 8 nucleotides align to TRBD1. Germline CDR1 SGDLS, CDR2 YYNGEE. This CDR3 has 15 residues. J was trimmed by 8 bases and V by 0 bases; bases with no gene match: 9. The CDR3 bases are TGTGCCAGCAGCGTAGGTGGACAGGGAATTAGCGGCTACACCTTC. The encoded protein is CASSVGGQGISGYTF.

This clone has just a few counts. V gene TRBV6-4 combines with J gene TRBJ2-3; 7 bases agree with TRBD2. The CDR3 loop spans 15 amino acids. Germline V gene sequence: CDR1 MRHNA, CDR2 SNTAGT. After removal of 2 bases from V and 0 bases from J, the junction contained 2 bases not matched to a gene. CDR3 residues: CASSDQAGSTDTQYF. CDR3 coding DNA: TGTGCCAGCAGTGACCAAGCGGGGAGCACAGATACGCAGTATTTT.

V and J are TRBV18 and TRBJ1-3; 7 bases line up with TRBD1. J gave up 2 bases and V 3 bases, and 4 bases lay outside the gene matches. Germline V CDR1 and CDR2: KGHSH, LQKENI. The CDR3 has 15 residues. CDR3 in DNA: TGTGCCAGCTCACCTATTACAGGGGCTGGAAACACCATATATTTT. It encodes CASSPITGAGNTIYF.

The chain employs TRBV18 and TRBJ2-2; 9 positions match TRBD1. The germline V gene has CDR1 KGHSH and CDR2 LQKENI. This CDR3 is 14 amino acids long. J was trimmed by 7 bases and V by 3 bases; bases with no gene match: 3. CDR3 amino acids: CASSPDRGIGELFF. The CDR3 nucleotides read TGTGCCAGCTCACCCGACAGGGGGATCGGGGAGCTGTTTTTT. Drawing the rest from reference TRBV18 and TRBJ2-2, the complete variable domain is NAGVMQNPRHLVRRRGQEARLRCSPMKGHSHVYWYRQLPEEGLKFMVYLQKENIIDESGMPKERFSAEFPKEGPSILRIQQVVRGDSAAYFCASSPDRGIGELFFGEGSRLTVL.

The chain has TRBV5-4 and TRBJ1-2; perhaps TRBD1 as D (6 bases). This CDR3 spans 14 amino acids. Germline values: CDR1 SGHNT, CDR2 YYREEE (reference sequence). Trimming cost V 4 bases and J 6 bases, with 16 bases left between them. The CDR3 spells CASSHNREDNGYTF. CDR3 nucleotides: TGTGCCAGCAGCCACAACAGGGAGGATAATGGCTACACCTTC.

J is TRBJ2-3 and V is TRBV5-6; 12 nucleotides align to TRBD2. Losses at the gene ends were 0 bases for V and 7 bases for J; bases not matched to a gene: 6. The germline V gene has CDR1 SGHDT and CDR2 YYEEEE. The CDR3 extends over 16 amino acids. CDR3 sequence: CASSLVLAGGQNTQYF. The CDR3 region has the DNA TGTGCCAGCAGCTTGGTGCTAGCGGGGGGGCAAAATACGCAGTATTTT.

The V and J genes are TRBV7-3 and TRBJ1-3; 8 positions agree with TRBD1. The CDR3 is made up of 16 amino acids. Germline V gives CDR1 SGHTA, CDR2 FQGTGA. The V segment lost 0 bases and the J segment 2 bases; nucleotides outside the gene matches: 3. For the CDR3, the DNA is TGTGCCAGCAGCTTAACCGGACAGGGAGCTGGAAACACCATATATTTT. Its translation is CASSLTGQGAGNTIYF.

The chain is built from TRBV7-2 and TRBJ1-5; D is ambiguous. Germline V lookup: CDR1 SGHTA, CDR2 FQGNSA. This CDR3 contains 15 residues. The V and J ends lost 5 bases and 3 bases respectively, with 14 bases between them. CDR3 protein: CASSLRGGPNQPQHF. DNA for the CDR3: TGTGCCAGCAGCCTACGGGGAGGTCCCAATCAGCCCCAGCATTTT.

V gene TRBV5-1 combines with J gene TRBJ2-3, with TRBD2 matching 11 bases. The germline V gene has CDR1 SGHRS and CDR2 YFSETQ. This CDR3 is 20 amino acids long. Unmatched junction bases numbered 12, after V lost 0 bases and J lost 0 bases. CDR3 amino acids: CASSLAGPSGGPPSTDTQYF. CDR3 DNA sequence: TGCGCCAGCAGCTTGGCCGGTCCTAGCGGGGGGCCCCCTAGCACAGATACGCAGTATTTT.

The V gene is TRBV28, the J gene TRBJ2-1; tentative D call: TRBD1 (6 bases). Deletions cut 7 bases from V and 5 bases from J, with 18 bases between. CDR1 and CDR2 (germline): MDHEN, SYDVKM. The CDR3 is made up of 15 amino acids. The DNA of the CDR3 is TGTGCCAGCACCCGAATCCTCCGACAGGACAATGAGCAGTTCTTC. As protein: CASTRILRQDNEQFF.

J is TRBJ2-7 and V is TRBV11-2; D not resolved. V lost 5 bases, J lost 6 bases, and 14 bases lay in between. The CDR3 is 13 residues long. Germline V gene sequence: CDR1 SGHAT, CDR2 FQNNGV. The CDR3 reads CASSLRPKFEQYF. CDR3 nucleotides: TGTGCCAGCAGCCTCAGGCCTAAGTTCGAGCAGTACTTC.

In its sample, this clone was seen once. The chain joins TRBV9 to TRBJ1-1; unclear D gene. Germline V lookup: CDR1 SGDLS, CDR2 YYNGEE. The CDR3 extends over 14 amino acids. Trimming stripped 4 bases from V and 1 base from J, with 11 bases between. In DNA form, the CDR3 reads TGTGCCAGCAGCCCCCGGGTAGGGAACACTGAAGCTTTCTTT. Its protein product is CASSPRVGNTEAFF.

The chain recombines TRBV2 with TRBJ1-2; D might be TRBD1 (5 bases). The CDR3 extends over 15 amino acids. Germline loops: CDR1 SNHLY, CDR2 FYNNEI. The germline V and J ends were trimmed by 2 bases and 8 bases, with 18 bases remaining between them. In DNA form, the CDR3 reads TGTGCCAGCAGTGAACAGGGCAGGAGTCATGTAGGCTACACCTTC. Amino acid sequence: CASSEQGRSHVGYTF.

The chain combines TRBV25-1 with TRBJ1-2, with D uncertain. V lost 4 bases and J 5 bases, leaving 8 bases between the germline ends. Germline CDR1 and CDR2: MGHDK and SYGVNS. The CDR3 consists of 12 residues. CDR3 amino acids: CASSGQTYGYTF. The DNA of the CDR3 is TGTGCCAGCAGTGGGCAGACGTATGGCTACACCTTC.

The rearrangement links TRBV9 to TRBJ2-3; D not certain. V lost 4 bases and J lost 2, with 17 bases in between. The CDR3 consists of 16 residues. Per germline, CDR1 SGDLS and CDR2 YYNGEE. CDR3 protein: CASSKLGSYSTDTQYF. The CDR3 region has the DNA TGTGCCAGCAGCAAATTAGGGTCCTACTCCACAGATACGCAGTATTTT.

The rearrangement links TRBV5-3 to TRBJ2-2, with a weak D call TRBD1 (6 bases). TRBV5-3 falls under the ORF class, with uncertain function. CDR3 length: 12 residues. V dropped 9 bases and J dropped 5 bases, with 11 bases sitting between them. CDR3 sequence: CATIGQTGELFF. CDR3 nucleotide sequence: TGTGCCACCATTGGACAGACCGGGGAGCTGTTTTTT.

This chain uses TRBV5-4 with TRBJ2-6, with no clear D. CDR1 and CDR2 (germline): SGHNT, YYREEE (reference sequence). V gave up 4 bases and J gave up 7 bases, with 9 bases separating them. This CDR3 has 13 amino acids. CDR3 coding DNA: TGTGCCAGCAGCGAGGACCGTGCCAACGTCCTGACTTTC. It translates to CASSEDRANVLTF.

The gene calls are TRBV9 and TRBJ2-3; either TRBD1 or TRBD2 may fit D (6 bases each). Germline CDR1 SGDLS, CDR2 YYNGEE. The CDR3 is 16 residues long. Trimming left V 0 bases short and J 0 bases short, with 11 bases between. CDR3 sequence: CASSVGGAGSTDTQYF. The CDR3, as DNA: TGTGCCAGCAGCGTAGGGGGGGCCGGTAGCACAGATACGCAGTATTTT.

This clone occurred a few times. V gene TRBV14 combines with J gene TRBJ1-2; 8 nucleotides align to TRBD1. This CDR3 is built from 15 residues. With 1 base clipped from V and 4 bases from J, the junction kept 5 bases outside the gene matches. Germline assignment: CDR1 SGHDN and CDR2 FVKESK. CDR3 bases: TGTGCCAGCAGCCAAGTGAGACAGGGGTTCTATGGCTACACCTTC. Translated: CASSQVRQGFYGYTF. Full variable domain (outside the CDR3, taken from reference TRBV14 and TRBJ1-2): EAGVTQFPSHSVIEKGQTVTLRCDPISGHDNLYWYRRVMGKEIKFLLHFVKESKQDESGMPNNRFLAERTGGTYSTLKVQPAELEDSGVYFCASSQVRQGFYGYTFGSGTRLTVV.

This sequence joins TRBV4-2 and TRBJ1-1, with D tentatively TRBD1 (6 bases). The CDR3 length is 14 residues. V dropped 4 bases and J dropped 4 bases, with 13 bases sitting between them. CDR1 is LGHNA, CDR2 YNFKEQ, per germline. DNA of the CDR3: TGTGCCAGCAGCCCCGGACAGTTATCCACTGAAGCTTTCTTT. Its protein is CASSPGQLSTEAFF.

V gene TRBV27 combines with J gene TRBJ2-1; TRBD2 agrees at 9 bases. V dropped 3 bases and J dropped 4; count of bases not matched to a gene: 7. From germline, CDR1 is MNHEY and CDR2 SMNVEV (reference sequence). CDR3 length: 16 residues. The CDR3 DNA reads as TGTGCCAGCAGTTTCCCTAGCGGGGACTATTACAATGAGCAGTTCTTC. Translation gives CASSFPSGDYYNEQFF.

On this clone itself: A junction boundary mismatches the germline segment, possibly from a read error. The genes are TRBV4-2 and TRBJ2-1; possible D gene TRBD1, 5 bases. CDR3 size: 17 residues. Germline V gene lookup returns CDR1 LGHNA and CDR2 YNFKEQ. The CDR3 coding sequence is TGTGCCAGCAGCCAAGAAAAGACAGCGATCCCCTACAATGAGCAGCTCTTC. Translating it yields CASSQEKTAIPYNEQLF.